A selection of T cell receptor beta chains follows, all from one sample in a study of T cells after yellow fever vaccination. TCRdb fed the 5' RACE reads into MiXCR, producing one record per CDR3 protein. The table includes a few hundred thousand distinct CDR3 sequences, more than 3% detected once. The sample here was CD4+ T cells sorted from PBMCs, taken 10 days after the yellow fever booster vaccination. The source is a young man who received the YFV17D yellow fever vaccine. Each CDR3 is given without its conserved first and last residue. D genes are given only for firm matches.

D gene	V gene	CDR3 protein
TRBD1	TRBV7-8	ASSASGQGNEQF
.	TRBV9	ASSVDTGTYNEQF
.	TRBV7-2	ASSLDGGVGEQY
.	TRBV5-1	ASSLGVEADMNTEAF
.	TRBV6-5	ASSYLGGNTIY
.	TRBV6-2/TRBV6-3	ASSYSSRNSNQPQH
TRBD1	TRBV3-1	ASTLSSGTGNGYT
TRBD1	TRBV7-8	ASRPRTGHSGANVLT
.	TRBV5-4	ASSLLRGNTEAF
.	TRBV10-2	ASTQGRNEQF
.	TRBV6-5	ASSYSNPRGGKFYEQY
.	TRBV12-3/TRBV12-4	ASSLHSTDTQY
.	TRBV9	ASSVAWSTEQF
.	TRBV5-1	ASSLPGTANTGELF
.	TRBV4-1	ASSQDPIPGNTIY
TRBD1	TRBV4-1	ASSLLDRDYEQY
.	TRBV7-2	ASSQSLGGETQY
.	TRBV27	ASSPVLGLNYGYT
TRBD2	TRBV5-5	ASRSSSGGETQY
.	TRBV6-2/TRBV6-3	ATSSHSTQETQY
TRBD1	TRBV3-1	ASSQDGQGATQY
.	TRBV2	ASSFQGSIQPQH
.	TRBV6-2/TRBV6-3	ASSPRGYTEAF
.	TRBV12-3/TRBV12-4	ASSLSSVNEQF
.	TRBV4-1	ASSQDRARRADTQY
.	TRBV5-6	ASSLTGKDGDTQY
TRBD1	TRBV7-2	ASSFGTGGTIY
TRBD1	TRBV10-2	ASSEFTGVQETQY
.	TRBV5-1	ASTREGAPQETQY
TRBD1	TRBV7-2	ASSRGQGEETQY
.	TRBV12-3/TRBV12-4	ASSFTTGTEAF
.	TRBV27	ASSLGRPGPMNTEAF
.	TRBV7-8	ASSLIRAGPPYEQY
TRBD1	TRBV12-3/TRBV12-4	ASSSRGQINYGYT
.	TRBV28	ASRRTGLNYGYT
TRBD2	TRBV10-3	AISGGGAGDTQY
TRBD1	TRBV18	ASSEQGMAEAF
.	TRBV6-2/TRBV6-3	ASSPGFRGQETQY
.	TRBV27	ASSLRRENTEAF
.	TRBV7-9	ASSLGAGSSGANVLT
.	TRBV12-3/TRBV12-4	ASSLAAKGIQY
.	TRBV10-3	AISSLEGGDTQY
.	TRBV7-2	ASSYGTEAF
.	TRBV4-3	ASSQGHLLLTDTQY
TRBD1	TRBV7-8	ASSLQGYRRNTIY
TRBD2	TRBV7-2	ASSSGTSGGYEQY